This TCR beta chain appears in the sequencing data of a study of blood T cell repertoires in COVID-19. This CDR3 comprises 13 residues. Trimming took 4 bases from V and 5 from J, leaving 11 bases between them. Germline V gene data show CDR1 as MNHEY and CDR2 as SVGEGT. The assay was immunoSEQ multiplex PCR, and TCRdb's table has in-frame clones only and misses some. Of roughly 160,000 clones in the sample, more than 70% were seen once. This receptor was identified in a woman between 70 and 85 years old who had recovered from COVID-19. The genes are TRBV6-2 or TRBV6-3 and TRBJ2-5, with D possibly TRBD1 on 6 matching bases. What was sequenced was peripheral blood. The CDR3 bases are TGTGCCAGCAGTTCCCAGGGGTGGGAGACCCAGTACTTC. Translated, it gives CASSSQGWETQYF.